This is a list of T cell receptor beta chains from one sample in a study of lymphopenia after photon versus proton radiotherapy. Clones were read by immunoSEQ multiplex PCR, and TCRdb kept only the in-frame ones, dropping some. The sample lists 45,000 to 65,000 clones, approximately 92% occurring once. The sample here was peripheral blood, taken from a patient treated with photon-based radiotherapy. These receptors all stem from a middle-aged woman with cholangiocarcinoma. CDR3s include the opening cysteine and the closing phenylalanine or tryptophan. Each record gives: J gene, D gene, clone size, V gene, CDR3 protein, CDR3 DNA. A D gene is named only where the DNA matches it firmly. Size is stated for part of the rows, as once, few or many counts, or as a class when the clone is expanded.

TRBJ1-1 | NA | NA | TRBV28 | CASSEEGPYTEAFF | TGTGCCAGCAGCGAGGAGGGGCCCTACACTGAAGCTTTCTTT
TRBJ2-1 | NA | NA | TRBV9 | CASSLRGGGDEQFF | TGTGCCAGCAGCTTACGAGGAGGGGGCGATGAGCAGTTCTTC
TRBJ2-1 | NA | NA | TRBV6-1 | CASSGSGNEQFF | TGTGCCAGCAGTGGATCAGGGAATGAGCAGTTCTTC
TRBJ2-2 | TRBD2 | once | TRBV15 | CATSRGRLAGDSGELFF | TGTGCCACCAGCAGAGGTCGACTAGCGGGAGACTCCGGGGAGCTGTTTTTT
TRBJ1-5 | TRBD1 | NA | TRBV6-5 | CASRRQGNNQPQHF | TGTGCCAGCCGACGACAGGGGAACAATCAGCCCCAGCATTTT
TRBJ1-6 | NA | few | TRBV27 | CASSWALGGNSPLHF | TGTGCCAGCTCATGGGCTCTTGGGGGTAATTCACCCCTCCACTTT
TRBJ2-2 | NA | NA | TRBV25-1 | CASSPARRGLNTGELFF | TGTGCCAGCAGTCCCGCAAGGAGGGGGCTTAACACCGGGGAGCTGTTTTTT
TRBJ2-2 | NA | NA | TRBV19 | CASSPGELFF | TGTGCCAGTTCGCCCGGGGAGCTGTTTTTT
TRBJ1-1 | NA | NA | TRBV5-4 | CASSRGGNTEAFF | TGTGCCAGCAGCAGGGGGGGGAACACTGAAGCTTTCTTT
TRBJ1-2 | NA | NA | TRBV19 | CACRPGVTNYGYTF | TGTGCCTGCCGGCCAGGGGTCACTAACTATGGCTACACCTTC
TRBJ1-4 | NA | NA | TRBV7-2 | CASSPTSRIANEKLFF | TGTGCCAGCAGCCCCACTTCTCGTATAGCTAATGAAAAACTGTTTTTT
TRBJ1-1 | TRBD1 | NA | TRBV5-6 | CASSPDRGEAFF | TGTGCCAGCAGTCCGGACAGGGGGGAAGCTTTCTTT
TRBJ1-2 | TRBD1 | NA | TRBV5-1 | CASSPLTGEGVAGYTF | TGCGCCAGCAGCCCCCTGACAGGGGAGGGAGTGGCTGGCTACACCTTC
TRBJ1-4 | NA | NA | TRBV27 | CASSFRGEYEKLFF | TGTGCCAGCAGTTTCAGGGGAGAATATGAAAAACTGTTTTTT
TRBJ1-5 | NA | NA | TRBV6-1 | CASSLQSNQPQHF | TGTGCCAGCAGTCTCCAAAGCAATCAGCCCCAGCATTTT
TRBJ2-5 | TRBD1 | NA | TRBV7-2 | CASSSGTGRETQYF | TGTGCCAGCAGTTCCGGGACAGGGCGGGAGACCCAGTACTTC
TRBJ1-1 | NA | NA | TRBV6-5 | CASRPGTEAFF | TGTGCCAGCAGGCCGGGCACTGAAGCTTTCTTT
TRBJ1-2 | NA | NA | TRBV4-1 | CASSPTEGYGYTF | TGCGCCAGCAGCCCCACAGAGGGCTATGGCTACACCTTC
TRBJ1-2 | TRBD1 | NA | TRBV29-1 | CSGLTGGAGYTF | TGCAGCGGCCTTACAGGGGGCGCTGGCTACACCTTC
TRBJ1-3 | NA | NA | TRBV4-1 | CASSQLQVSGNTIYF | TGCGCCAGCAGCCAATTACAGGTCTCTGGAAACACCATATATTTT
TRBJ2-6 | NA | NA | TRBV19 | CASSIEGRISGANVLTF | TGTGCCAGTAGTATAGAGGGACGGATTTCTGGGGCCAACGTCCTGACTTTC
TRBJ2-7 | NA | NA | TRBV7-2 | CASSPSRFGLTGEQYF | TGTGCCAGCAGCCCGAGTCGCTTCGGGTTGACAGGCGAGCAGTACTTC
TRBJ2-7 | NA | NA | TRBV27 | CASIQRGTYEQYF | TGTGCCAGCATCCAAAGGGGGACTTACGAGCAGTACTTC
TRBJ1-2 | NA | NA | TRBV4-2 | CASSQRGGSFPDNYGYTF | TGTGCCAGCAGCCAACGAGGAGGGTCGTTCCCGGACAACTATGGCTACACCTTC
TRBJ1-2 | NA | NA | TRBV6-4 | CASSDSTINYGYTF | TGTGCCAGCAGTGACTCGACTATTAACTATGGCTACACCTTC
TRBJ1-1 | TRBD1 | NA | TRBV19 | CASRTQGRGTEAFF | TGTGCCAGTAGGACACAGGGGCGGGGCACTGAAGCTTTCTTT
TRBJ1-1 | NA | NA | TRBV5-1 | CASSPKEREMNTEAFF | TGCGCCAGCAGCCCTAAAGAACGGGAAATGAACACTGAAGCTTTCTTT
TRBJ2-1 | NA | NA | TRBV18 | CASSPDRAEQFF | TGTGCCAGCTCACCAGACCGGGCTGAGCAGTTCTTC
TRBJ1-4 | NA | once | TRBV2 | CASSPVGSTNEKLFF | TGTGCCAGCAGTCCTGTAGGATCAACTAATGAAAAACTGTTTTTT
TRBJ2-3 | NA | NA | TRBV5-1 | CASGEGGGPTDTQYF | TGCGCCAGCGGAGAGGGGGGTGGCCCCACAGATACGCAGTATTTT
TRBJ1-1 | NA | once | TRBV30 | CAWRTGMNTEAFF | TGTGCCTGGAGAACAGGGATGAACACTGAAGCTTTCTTT
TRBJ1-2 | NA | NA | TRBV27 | CASSWTPEGDSYGYTF | TGTGCCAGCAGTTGGACCCCGGAGGGCGATAGCTATGGCTACACCTTC
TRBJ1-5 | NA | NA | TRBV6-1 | CASSGDRLNQPQHF | TGTGCCAGCAGTGGGGACCGTCTCAATCAGCCCCAGCATTTT
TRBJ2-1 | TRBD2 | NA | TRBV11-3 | CASSLGILAGGLDEQFF | TGTGCCAGCAGCTTAGGTATCCTAGCGGGAGGTTTGGATGAGCAGTTCTTC
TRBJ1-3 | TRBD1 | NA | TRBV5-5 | CASSQGAAGNTIYF | TGTGCCAGCAGCCAGGGGGCGGCTGGAAACACCATATATTTT
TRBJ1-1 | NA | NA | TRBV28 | CASSLRQTSNTEAFF | TGTGCCAGCAGTCTTCGACAGACGTCGAACACTGAAGCTTTCTTT
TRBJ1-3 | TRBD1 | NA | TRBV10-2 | CASMFGTGAGNTIYF | TGCGCCAGCATGTTTGGGACAGGGGCCGGAAACACCATATATTTT